A single sample gave rise to the 30 T cell receptor beta chains below, sequenced in a study of radiotherapy plus CTLA-4 blockade in lung cancer. Profiled with immunoSEQ multiplex PCR; TCRdb holds only in-frame clones, not every one. The data contain some 49,000 clones, approximately 85% of them singletons. Material: peripheral blood, obtained from a patient treated with radiotherapy plus ipilimumab. The receptors here all came from a human donor with non-small cell lung cancer whose response to radiotherapy plus ipilimumab could not be evaluated.

The chain joins TRBV28 to TRBJ2-3; D possibly corresponds to TRBD2 (5 bases). The V gene's germline CDR1 is MDHEN and CDR2 SYDVKM. V gave up 5 bases and J gave up 6 bases, with 12 bases separating them. This CDR3 is 13 amino acids long. CDR3 in amino acids: CASSDSQRDTQYF. The CDR3 coding sequence is TGTGCCAGCAGTGATTCCCAGCGGGATACGCAGTATTTT.

This clone was found a few times. The J gene is TRBJ2-7, the V gene TRBV5-1; D not resolved. Germline V gene data show CDR1 as SGHRS and CDR2 as YFSETQ. The CDR3 covers 12 residues. V was shortened by 4 bases and J by 3 bases, with 8 bases between the two germline ends. This chain's CDR3 is CASSIGGYEQYF. Here the CDR3 DNA reads TGCGCCAGCAGCATCGGCGGCTACGAGCAGTACTTC.

The chain uses TRBV5-4 and TRBJ1-2; D possibly corresponds to TRBD1 (5 bases). Deletions cut 7 bases from V and 5 bases from J, with 15 bases between. This CDR3 spans 13 amino acids. Germline assignment: CDR1 SGHNT and CDR2 YYREEE (reference sequence). The CDR3, as DNA: TGTGCCAGCGGCTCACAGGATTGGTATGGCTACACCTTC. This encodes CASGSQDWYGYTF. Filled out from reference TRBV5-4 and TRBJ1-2, the complete variable domain reads ETGVTQSPTHLIKTRGQQVTLRCSSQSGHNTVSWYQQALGQGPQFIFQYYREEENGRGNFPPRFSGLQFPNYSSELNVNALELDDSALYLCASGSQDWYGYTFGSGTRLTVV.

V and J are TRBV11-3 and TRBJ1-3; D uncertain. The CDR3 is made up of 17 amino acids. CDR1 is SGHNT, CDR2 YENEEA, per germline. Trimming took 1 base from V and 0 from J, leaving 13 bases between them. The CDR3 protein is CASSLACPDSSGNTIYF. The CDR3 DNA reads as TGTGCCAGCAGCTTAGCGTGTCCAGACTCCTCTGGAAACACCATATATTTT.

The gene calls are TRBV5-6 and TRBJ2-7; D is unresolved. With 0 bases removed from V and 12 bases from J, the gap between germline ends came to 13 bases. The CDR3 runs to 12 residues. The germline CDR1 and CDR2 sequences are SGHDT and YYEEEE. The CDR3 reads CASSLGRRYLYF. CDR3 bases: TGTGCCAGCAGCTTGGGCAGGCGCTATTTGTACTTC. Looking up the rest from reference TRBV5-6 and TRBJ2-7 gives the full variable domain: DAGVTQSPTHLIKTRGQQVTLRCSPKSGHDTVSWYQQALGQGPQFIFQYYEEEERQRGNFPDRFSGHQFPNYSSELNVNALLLGDSALYLCASSLGRRYLYFGPGTRLTVT.

The CDR3 loop reads CASSSDRGRSGSGNEQFF. CDR3 bases: TGCGCCAGCAGCTCGGACAGGGGGCGGAGCGGGAGTGGGAATGAGCAGTTCTTC. This chain connects TRBV5-1 to TRBJ2-1, with 11 bases matching TRBD1. The germline CDR1 and CDR2 sequences are SGHRS and YFSETQ. The ends lost 3 bases at V and 7 bases at J; junction bases unmatched: 15. The CDR3 extends over 18 amino acids. The whole variable domain, filled in from reference TRBV5-1 and TRBJ2-1, reads KAGVTQTPRYLIKTRGQQVTLSCSPISGHRSVSWYQQTPGQGLQFLFEYFSETQRNKGNFPGRFSGRQFSNSRSEMNVSTLELGDSALYLCASSSDRGRSGSGNEQFFGPGTRLTVL.

This chain joins TRBV25-1 and TRBJ2-4, with D tentatively TRBD1 (6 bases). V was clipped by 3 bases and J by 0 bases, with 12 bases between them. Germline loops: CDR1 MGHDK, CDR2 SYGVNS. This CDR3 spans 16 amino acids. In DNA, the CDR3 is TGTGCCAGCAGTGAGGCAGGGGCGAGAGCCAAAAACATTCAGTACTTC. Amino acids: CASSEAGARAKNIQYF. Looking up the rest from reference TRBV25-1 and TRBJ2-4 gives the full variable domain: EADIYQTPRYLVIGTGKKITLECSQTMGHDKMYWYQQDPGMELHLIHYSYGVNSTEKGDLSSESTVSRIRTEHFPLTLESARPSHTSQYLCASSEAGARAKNIQYFGAGTRLSVL.

The V gene is TRBV19, the J gene TRBJ1-3; possible D gene TRBD1, 6 bases. This CDR3 has 16 amino acids. V shed 7 bases and J shed 0 bases, with 16 bases lying between them. Germline V gene lookup returns CDR1 LNHDA and CDR2 SQIVND (reference sequence). The CDR3 here is CASTLSGEFSGNTIYF. The DNA of the CDR3 is TGTGCCAGTACCCTATCAGGGGAATTCTCTGGAAACACCATATATTTT.

There are a few counts of this clone. This rearrangement joins TRBV6-1 to TRBJ1-2; the match to TRBD1 covers 8 bases. The V segment lost 3 bases and the J segment 2 bases; nucleotides outside the gene matches: 2. CDR1 is MNHNS, CDR2 SASEGT, per germline. The length of the CDR3 is 14 residues. CDR3 sequence reads: CASSDPGGNYGYTF. The CDR3 nucleotides read TGTGCCAGCAGTGATCCAGGGGGCAACTATGGCTACACCTTC.

The gene calls are TRBV28 and TRBJ2-3; TRBD2 matches 10 bases. J lost 5 bases, V lost 6 bases, and 8 bases had no gene match. Per the germline V gene, CDR1 is MDHEN and CDR2 is SYDVKM. This CDR3 is 15 amino acids long. The CDR3 protein is CASRYLAGVGDTQYF. The CDR3 coding sequence is TGTGCCAGCAGGTACCTAGCGGGAGTAGGAGATACGCAGTATTTT.

The chain links TRBV28 to TRBJ2-7, with TRBD1 matching over 7 bases. This CDR3 has 14 residues. Germline V gene sequence: CDR1 MDHEN, CDR2 SYDVKM. J lost 0 bases, V lost 5 bases, and 4 bases had no gene match. CDR3: CASSQGQNSYEQYF. In DNA, the CDR3 is TGTGCCAGCAGTCAGGGACAGAACTCCTACGAGCAGTACTTC.

This clone was detected a few times. At the DNA level, this CDR3 is encoded by other sequences in the same sample as well. V is TRBV28 and J is TRBJ2-7; D gene uncertain. Between the trimmed V and J ends, which lost 3 bases and 2 bases, there was a span of 5 bases. Germline CDR1 reads MDHEN; CDR2 reads SYDVKM. There are 12 residues in the CDR3. CDR3 amino acids: CASSLETYEQYF. DNA of the CDR3: TGTGCCAGCAGTTTGGAGACCTACGAGCAGTACTTC.

The V and J genes are TRBV5-4 and TRBJ2-1; TRBD2 matches at 9 bases. The V gene end was trimmed by 4 bases and the J gene end by 2 bases; junction bases not matched to a gene: 7. The CDR3 is 16 residues long. Germline CDR1 SGHNT, CDR2 YYREEE (reference sequence). The CDR3, as DNA: TGTGCCAGCAGCCCCGCGGGGGGGAGAACCTACAATGAGCAGTTCTTC. Encoded protein: CASSPAGGRTYNEQFF.

V usage is TRBV28 and J usage is TRBJ1-4; 7 positions agree with TRBD1. The CDR3 is 16 residues long. CDR1 and CDR2 from the germline V gene are MDHEN and SYDVKM. V lost 5 bases and J lost 5; bases outside the gene matches: 11. This chain's CDR3 is CASSPTWTGGNEKLFF. The CDR3 bases are TGTGCCAGCAGTCCCACCTGGACAGGCGGAAATGAAAAACTGTTTTTT.

The CDR3, as DNA: TGTGCCAGCAGCGTAGGGACTAGCGGAACCTACGAGCAGTACTTC. This codes for CASSVGTSGTYEQYF. The chain links TRBV9 to TRBJ2-7; TRBD2 agrees at 10 bases. The length of the CDR3 is 15 residues. Germline-derived CDR1 and CDR2 are SGDLS and YYNGEE. J lost 2 bases, V lost 0 bases, and 2 bases had no gene match.

In this sample, this clone turned up a few times. This chain links TRBV29-1 with TRBJ1-1; unclear D gene. The CDR3 is 12 residues long. From germline, CDR1 is SQVTM and CDR2 ANQGSEA. Trimming shortened V by 7 bases and J by 6 bases, and 15 bases separated the two germline ends. DNA of the CDR3: TGCAGCGCTAAGGGAGCGAATGCTGAAGCTTTCTTT. Translating gives CSAKGANAEAFF.

This clone was seen just once. The chain couples TRBV7-9 to TRBJ1-2; the match to TRBD1 covers 7 bases. V dropped 1 base and J dropped 3; count of bases not matched to a gene: 5. The CDR3 consists of 15 residues. Germline lookup yields CDR1 SEHNR and CDR2 FQNEAQ (reference sequence). Here the CDR3 DNA reads TGTGCCAGCAGCTTAGTAAGGGACAGCTACTATGGCTACACCTTC. Protein: CASSLVRDSYYGYTF.

The rearrangement uses TRBV5-4 and TRBJ1-5, with a weak D call TRBD1 (6 bases). This CDR3 spans 14 amino acids. The germline gives CDR1 SGHNT, CDR2 YYREEE (reference sequence). The V end was cut by 3 bases, the J end by 3 bases, with 10 bases between. The DNA for the CDR3 is TGTGCCAGCAGCTCGGGACAAAACAATCAGCCCCAGCATTTT. It encodes CASSSGQNNQPQHF.

On this clone itself: One junction end disagrees with the germline gene, perhaps due to a read error. V is TRBV23-1 and J is TRBJ1-5, with 12 positions matching TRBD1. TRBV23-1 is an open reading frame whose function is uncertain. This CDR3 region has 22 residues. The CDR3 bases are TGCGCCAGCAGCCAATTGAAACAACCGGGACAGGGGGCCGCATATAGCAATCAGCCCCAGCATTTT. It yields the protein CASSQLKQPGQGAAYSNQPQHF.

V is TRBV7-2 and J is TRBJ2-7; TRBD2 matches 8 bases. V lost 5 bases to trimming and J lost 7 bases; unmatched junction nucleotides: 13. This CDR3 spans 15 amino acids. The germline V gene encodes CDR1 SGHTA and CDR2 FQGNSA. The CDR3 nucleotides read TGTGCCAGCAGCCCCCGAAATAGCGGGGTTCAGGAGCAGTACTTC. It encodes CASSPRNSGVQEQYF.

This chain connects TRBV4-3 to TRBJ2-3, with 10 bases that match TRBD2. The CDR3 sequence is 17 residues long. V lost 2 bases, J lost 2 bases, and 7 bases stayed unmatched. Germline V lookup: CDR1 LGHNA, CDR2 YSLEER. The DNA of the CDR3 is TGCGCCAGCAGCCAATCGGCTAGCGGGAGTCTCACAGATACGCAGTATTTT. Amino acid sequence: CASSQSASGSLTDTQYF.

The chain carries TRBV7-9 and TRBJ1-2; TRBD1 matches at 10 bases. CDR3 length: 14 amino acids. Germline-derived CDR1 and CDR2 are SEHNR and FQNEAQ (reference sequence). The V and J ends lost 3 bases and 8 bases, in that order; junction bases with no gene match: 6. The CDR3 DNA is TGTGCCAGCAGCTTGGGACAGGGGCTAAAGGGCTACACCTTC. As protein: CASSLGQGLKGYTF.

This chain uses TRBV19 with TRBJ2-1; a weak D match, TRBD1 (5 bases). The CDR3 loop spans 14 amino acids. The germline gives CDR1 LNHDA, CDR2 SQIVND (reference sequence). Trimming cost V 3 bases and J 4 bases, with 10 bases left between them. The CDR3 nucleotides read TGTGCCAGTAGTATGGGGCAGTTTTACAATGAGCAGTTCTTC. Protein: CASSMGQFYNEQFF.

This rearrangement joins TRBV6-5 to TRBJ2-7, with 11 positions matching TRBD1. Trimming cost V 2 bases and J 4 bases; bases outside gene matches: 1. Germline V lookup: CDR1 MNHEY, CDR2 SVGAGI. CDR3 length equals 14 residues. The CDR3 bases are TGTGCCAGCAGTTACCGGGACAGGGGGTACGAGCAGTACTTC. Its protein product is CASSYRDRGYEQYF.

V and J are TRBV7-9 and TRBJ2-1; the D gene is possibly TRBD1 (5 bases). Germline assignment: CDR1 SEHNR and CDR2 FQNEAQ (reference sequence). The V end was cut by 5 bases, the J end by 12 bases, with 8 bases between. The CDR3 has 10 amino acids. The CDR3, as DNA: TGTGCCAGCAGCAAGGGGTTGCAGTTCTTC. It codes for CASSKGLQFF.

The chain links TRBV4-1 to TRBJ2-7; TRBD1 might be the D (5 bases). CDR3 length: 13 residues. The V gene lost 8 bases and the J gene lost 4 bases, with 15 bases spanning the gap. Germline-derived CDR1 and CDR2 are MGHRA and YSYEKL. CDR3 nucleotide sequence: TGCGCCAGCTTGGGGCTAGAAGGTTACGAGCAGTACTTC. As protein: CASLGLEGYEQYF.

The V gene is TRBV7-3, the J gene TRBJ2-1, with 8 bases aligning to TRBD2. Unmatched junction bases numbered 8, after V lost 3 bases and J lost 7 bases. This CDR3 region has 15 residues. Germline lookup yields CDR1 SGHTA and CDR2 FQGTGA. CDR3 in DNA: TGTGCCAGCAGCTTGCGGGAGGAGGTTAGGAATGAGCAGTTCTTC. It specifies CASSLREEVRNEQFF.

The chain recombines TRBV5-8 with TRBJ2-5; 8 positions agree with TRBD2. Per germline, CDR1 SGHTS and CDR2 YDEGEE. This CDR3 contains 17 residues. Trimming took 1 base from V and 4 from J; bases not matched to a gene: 12. CDR3 DNA sequence: TGTGCCAGCAGCTTGATCGCCCAGGGACTAGTGGCAGAGACCCAGTACTTC. This encodes CASSLIAQGLVAETQYF.

The chain joins TRBV27 to TRBJ2-7; a possible D gene is TRBD1 (6 bases). This CDR3 is 14 amino acids long. Germline CDR1 and CDR2: MNHEY and SMNVEV (reference sequence). V shed 4 bases and J shed 3 bases, with 13 bases lying between them. CDR3 residues: CASSSGDTFYEQYF. Written as DNA, the CDR3 is TGTGCCAGCAGTTCCGGGGACACTTTCTACGAGCAGTACTTC.

V is TRBV7-3 and J is TRBJ2-2; the match to TRBD1 covers 7 bases. Looked up from germline, CDR1 is SGHTA and CDR2 is FQGTGA. With V trimmed by 1 base and J by 4 bases, 6 bases remained unmatched. There are 16 residues in the CDR3. The CDR3 loop reads CASSLKKTGPTGELFF. The DNA of the CDR3 is TGTGCCAGCAGCTTAAAGAAGACAGGGCCCACCGGGGAGCTGTTTTTT.